The 25 T cell receptor beta chains given below trace back to one sample, sequenced in a study of Graves' ophthalmopathy and Graves' hyperthyroidism. RNA transcripts served as template for amplifying TCR beta CDR3 sequences. HTBI primers were employed in first-round RT-PCR, then a second-round multiplex PCR followed. TCRdb fed the multiplex PCR reads into MiXCR, producing one record per CDR3 protein. The repertoire holds about 640,000 distinct CDR3 sequences, with 35% to 45% as singletons. The sample was peripheral blood. These receptors were taken from an adult man with Graves' ophthalmopathy.

This chain joins TRBV29-1 and TRBJ1-1; D gene uncertain. There are 13 residues in the CDR3. The germline V and J ends were trimmed by 6 bases and 5 bases, with 16 bases remaining between them. CDR1 and CDR2 from the germline V gene are SQVTM and ANQGSEA. The CDR3 is CSVSWAGYTEAFF. CDR3 bases: TGCAGCGTCTCTTGGGCAGGTTATACTGAAGCTTTCTTT.

The chain links TRBV11-2 to TRBJ1-2; TRBD1 matches 9 bases. V was pared by 5 bases and J by 4 bases, with 8 bases of the junction left unmatched. CDR1 and CDR2 from the germline V gene are SGHAT and FQNNGV. The CDR3 loop spans 15 amino acids. This chain's CDR3 is CASSLYTGGIYGYTF. The DNA for the CDR3 is TGTGCCAGCAGCCTATACACAGGGGGCATCTATGGCTACACCTTC.

The chain recombines TRBV29-1 with TRBJ2-5; weak D call: TRBD1 (6 bases). Germline CDR1 SQVTM, CDR2 ANQGSEA. The V end was cut by 5 bases, the J end by 2 bases, with 12 bases between. CDR3 size: 13 residues. CDR3 DNA sequence: TGCAGCGTTAACCTGGACAGTCAAGAGACCCAGTACTTC. This codes for CSVNLDSQETQYF.

This clonotype has a count of ten or more. The rearrangement links TRBV12-3 or TRBV12-4 to TRBJ1-2, with a weak D call TRBD1 (5 bases). This CDR3 is built from 14 residues. Trimming pared 0 bases from V and 2 bases from J, leaving 7 bases between. The CDR3 loop is CASSLAGENYGYTF. DNA for the CDR3: TGTGCCAGCAGTTTAGCAGGGGAGAACTATGGCTACACCTTC.

This chain joins TRBV30 and TRBJ1-5; the D gene is possibly TRBD1 (6 bases). V lost 2 bases, J lost 6 bases, and 11 bases lay in between. Germline CDR1 is GTSNPN and CDR2 is SVGIG (reference sequence). This CDR3 is 13 amino acids long. The chain's CDR3 is CAWSRGISQPQHF. The CDR3 DNA reads TGTGCCTGGAGTAGGGGGATCAGTCAGCCCCAGCATTTT.

This chain joins TRBV7-2 and TRBJ2-5; 8 bases align to TRBD2. The CDR3 runs to 15 residues. Germline assignment: CDR1 SGHTA and CDR2 FQGNSA. Unmatched junction bases numbered 10, after V lost 5 bases and J lost 5 bases. The CDR3 is CASSAKYGTRETQYF. CDR3 nucleotides: TGTGCCAGCAGCGCAAAGTACGGGACTAGGGAGACCCAGTACTTC.

This clonotype occurred many times. V gene TRBV11-2 combines with J gene TRBJ2-5; D is perhaps TRBD2 (5 bases). The V gene's germline CDR1 is SGHAT and CDR2 FQNNGV. V dropped 2 bases and J dropped 5 bases, with 15 bases sitting between them. This CDR3 has 15 amino acids. The CDR3 DNA follows: TGTGCCAGCAGCTTAACGCGGGTCCCTCGGGAGACCCAGTACTTC. Encoded protein: CASSLTRVPRETQYF.

This clonotype was counted ten times or more. The rearrangement uses TRBV19 and TRBJ1-6; D may be TRBD1 (5 bases). The germline gives CDR1 LNHDA, CDR2 SQIVND (reference sequence). The ends were cut back, 9 bases at V and 0 bases at J, with 15 bases in the middle. The CDR3 is 16 residues long. The CDR3 spells CARGRTVSSYNSPLHF. CDR3 nucleotide sequence: TGTGCCAGGGGACGGACGGTGAGCTCCTATAATTCACCCCTCCACTTT.

This clonotype was seen repeatedly, ten times or more. The junction departs from germline at one end; a sequencing error may be responsible. The chain carries TRBV10-3 and TRBJ2-7, with D possibly matching TRBD1 (6 bases). The CDR3 has 13 amino acids. Per the germline V gene, CDR1 is ENHRY and CDR2 is SYGVKD. The CDR3: CATKGHFSNEQYF. CDR3 in DNA: TGTGCCACAAAGGGACACTTCTCCAACGAGCAGTACTTC.

The chain joins TRBV7-2 to TRBJ1-1; 10 bases fit TRBD1. Germline V CDR1 and CDR2: SGHTA, FQGNSA. The CDR3 covers 19 residues. The ends lost 2 bases at V and 6 bases at J; junction bases unmatched: 18. The CDR3 nucleotides read TGTGCCAGCAGCTTAAAGGGCCTTTTGGGCCTGACAGGGGGCCCTGAAGCTTTCTTT. Encoded protein: CASSLKGLLGLTGGPEAFF. The full variable domain, completed using reference TRBV7-2 and TRBJ1-1, is GAGVSQSPSNKVTEKGKDVELRCDPISGHTALYWYRQSLGQGLEFLIYFQGNSAPDKSGLPSDRFSAERTGGSVSTLTIQRTQQEDSAVYLCASSLKGLLGLTGGPEAFFGQGTRLTVV.

Notes on this clonotype: This may arise from a read error, as a much more abundant clone is one base away. The V gene is TRBV5-4, the J gene TRBJ2-5; D gene unclear. The germline V gene encodes CDR1 SGHNT and CDR2 YYREEE (reference sequence). The CDR3 spans 14 residues. CDR3 sequence reads: CASSLVGQIEIQYF. The CDR3 DNA reads TGTGCCAGCAGCTTGGTTGGGCAGATAGAGATCCAGTACTTC.

The chain employs TRBV11-1 and TRBJ2-2; tentative D call: TRBD2 (5 bases). The germline gives CDR1 SGHAT, CDR2 FQDESV (reference sequence). This CDR3 has 15 amino acids. Trimming pared 4 bases from V and 0 bases from J, leaving 9 bases between. The chain's CDR3 is CASSSIGTNTGELFF. CDR3 sequence (DNA): TGTGCCAGCAGCTCGATCGGGACGAACACCGGGGAGCTGTTTTTT.

Remarks on this clonotype: Mismatch with germline at one junction end may stem from a read error. This chain connects TRBV5-5 to TRBJ2-7; TRBD1 aligns across 9 bases. Germline V gene data show CDR1 as SGHKS and CDR2 as YYEKEE (reference sequence). This CDR3 has 16 amino acids. CDR3 DNA: TGCGCCAGCAGCCAACCCCGGGACAGGGTTAGATACGAGCAGTACTTC. Protein product: CASSQPRDRVRYEQYF.

This clonotype was counted once. The chain has TRBV9 and TRBJ1-2; D uncertain. There are 15 residues in the CDR3. Germline V gives CDR1 SGDLS, CDR2 YYNGEE. Trimming stripped 4 bases from V and 0 bases from J, with 13 bases between. The chain's CDR3 is CASSLRPSANYGYTF. The CDR3 DNA sequence: TGTGCCAGCAGCCTAAGGCCTTCAGCTAACTATGGCTACACCTTC.

CDR3 amino acids: CATSPGGALNEKLFF. CDR3 nucleotides: TGTGCCACTTCGCCCGGGGGGGCGCTTAATGAAAAACTGTTTTTT. The J gene is TRBJ1-4, the V gene TRBV7-9; D may be TRBD1 (6 bases). The germline gives CDR1 SEHNR, CDR2 FQNEAQ (reference sequence). With 10 bases removed from V and 4 bases from J, the gap between germline ends came to 19 bases. CDR3 length equals 15 residues. The whole variable domain, remainder taken from reference TRBV7-9 and TRBJ1-4, is DTGVSQNPRHKITKRGQNVTFRCDPISEHNRLYWYRQTLGQGPEFLTYFQNEAQLEKSRLLSDRFSAERPKGSFSTLEIQRTEQGDSAMYLCATSPGGALNEKLFFGSGTQLSVL.

This clonotype was seen at least ten times. The chain couples TRBV19 to TRBJ1-2; TRBD1 matches 8 bases. CDR1 is LNHDA and CDR2 is SQIVND in the germline V gene (reference sequence). The CDR3 extends over 14 amino acids. The V and J ends lost 6 bases and 3 bases, in that order; junction bases with no gene match: 6. The CDR3 reads CASSPRGRDYGYTF. CDR3 bases: TGTGCCAGTAGCCCCAGGGGGCGGGACTATGGCTACACCTTC.

This clonotype was seen at least ten times. The CDR3 region is CASSLSSGNTEAFF. The CDR3 DNA reads TGTGCCAGCAGTTTATCATCCGGGAACACTGAAGCTTTCTTT. The chain combines TRBV12-3 or TRBV12-4 with TRBJ1-1; D not resolved. The ends were cut back, 2 bases at V and 1 base at J, with 8 bases in the middle. The CDR3 contains 14 residues.

This clonotype was seen many times. V usage is TRBV5-1 and J usage is TRBJ1-1; 8 bases align to TRBD1. CDR3 size: 16 residues. Germline CDR1 and CDR2: SGHRS and YFSETQ. Losses at the gene ends were 0 bases for V and 5 bases for J; bases not matched to a gene: 9. The CDR3 region is CASSLATGTGWTEAFF. The DNA of the CDR3 is TGCGCCAGCAGCTTGGCCACCGGGACAGGTTGGACTGAAGCTTTCTTT. The full variable domain, with the rest looked up from reference TRBV5-1 and TRBJ1-1, is KAGVTQTPRYLIKTRGQQVTLSCSPISGHRSVSWYQQTPGQGLQFLFEYFSETQRNKGNFPGRFSGRQFSNSRSEMNVSTLELGDSALYLCASSLATGTGWTEAFFGQGTRLTVV.

This clonotype has only a few counts. The chain has TRBV2 and TRBJ1-2, with no clear D. The germline CDR1 and CDR2 sequences are SNHLY and FYNNEI. This CDR3 has 15 amino acids. Trimming removed 3 bases from V and 4 bases from J, with 15 bases in between. CDR3 loop: CASSEQTFRVYGYTF. Written as DNA, the CDR3 is TGTGCCAGCAGTGAGCAGACATTTCGGGTCTATGGCTACACCTTC.

Of note for this clonotype: This CDR3 fails to terminate in the conserved phenylalanine or tryptophan, so it likely reflects a read error. The rearrangement links TRBV7-8 to TRBJ2-5; TRBD2 agrees at 11 bases. V shed 9 bases, J shed 5 bases, and the junction held 11 bases outside the gene matches. CDR1 and CDR2 from the germline V gene are SGHVS and FQNEAQ. The CDR3 spans 15 residues. As DNA, the CDR3 is TGTGCCAGACAAGGGCTAGCGGGGGGCCATGAGACCCAGTACATC. This gives the protein CARQGLAGGHETQYI.

This clonotype was detected ten times or more. The chain is built from TRBV6-5 and TRBJ2-5, with TRBD1 matching 7 bases. Trimming at V came to 0 bases and at J to 5 bases, leaving 3 bases not matched to a gene. Germline V CDR1 and CDR2: MNHEY, SVGAGI. This CDR3 has 14 residues. In nucleotides, the CDR3 is TGTGCCAGCAGTTACTCGACAGGGACGGAGACCCAGTACTTC. It is translated as CASSYSTGTETQYF.

This clonotype appeared many times. The genes are TRBV24-1 and TRBJ1-5, with D possibly TRBD1 on 6 matching bases. V was pared by 3 bases and J by 2 bases, with 10 bases between. Germline V gives CDR1 KGHDR, CDR2 SFDVKD. This CDR3 has 15 residues. The CDR3 DNA is TGTGCCACCAGTGATGCAGGGGAGGGCAATCAGCCCCAGCATTTT. Translating gives CATSDAGEGNQPQHF.

This rearrangement joins TRBV29-1 to TRBJ2-5; 8 nucleotides align to TRBD1. Germline values: CDR1 SQVTM, CDR2 ANQGSEA. J was trimmed by 2 bases and V by 6 bases; bases with no gene match: 11. The CDR3 has 15 residues. As DNA, the CDR3 is TGCAGCGTGGGGCAGGGCAGGGGGCCTCAAGAGACCCAGTACTTC. Protein product: CSVGQGRGPQETQYF.

Regarding this clonotype: A much larger clone sits a single nucleotide away, making a read error possible. The chain combines TRBV4-3 with TRBJ1-5; D remains ambiguous. The CDR3 is 15 residues long. Germline V gives CDR1 LGHNA, CDR2 YSLEER. V lost 0 bases and J 3 bases, leaving 9 bases between the germline ends. Here the CDR3 DNA reads TGCGCCAGCAGCCAAGACCCCGAGATCAATCAGCCCCAGCATTTT. This encodes CASSQDPEINQPQHF.

In its sample, this clonotype was seen a few times. The chain joins TRBV11-2 to TRBJ1-4, with D perhaps matching TRBD1 (5 bases). The CDR3 is 17 amino acids. Trimming took 5 bases from V and 5 from J, leaving 21 bases between them. Germline V lookup: CDR1 SGHAT, CDR2 FQNNGV. CDR3 bases: TGTGCCAGCAGCGGGTGGCAGGGAGGCCGCCCAAATGAAAAACTGTTTTTT. Translating it yields CASSGWQGGRPNEKLFF. Full variable domain (outside the CDR3, taken from reference TRBV11-2 and TRBJ1-4): EAGVAQSPRYKIIEKRQSVAFWCNPISGHATLYWYQQILGQGPKLLIQFQNNGVVDDSQLPKDRFSAERLKGVDSTLKIQPAKLEDSAVYLCASSGWQGGRPNEKLFFGSGTQLSVL.